The 20 T cell receptor beta chains reported below all come from one sample, sequenced in a study of blood T cell repertoires in COVID-19. The table came from immunoSEQ multiplex PCR; TCRdb's copy has only in-frame clones and leaves some out. The sample has under 110,000 clones, about 70% seen once. The sample was peripheral blood. The source of these receptors is a human donor with acute or convalescent COVID-19. The donor label of this sample is uncertain.

This clone showed up many times. The chain is built from TRBV10-3 and TRBJ1-1; D unresolved. The CDR3 spans 13 residues. Germline V CDR1 and CDR2: ENHRY, SYGVKD. Trimming took 0 bases from V and 13 from J, leaving 15 bases between them. The chain's CDR3 is CAISESTRWRFFF. For the CDR3, the DNA is TGTGCCATCAGTGAGTCGACTCGGTGGAGATTTTTCTTT.

The gene calls are TRBV10-3 and TRBJ1-1, with 8 bases that match TRBD1. The CDR3 sequence is 15 residues long. The germline CDR1 and CDR2 sequences are ENHRY and SYGVKD. The V and J ends lost 2 bases and 6 bases, in that order; junction bases with no gene match: 8. CDR3 in DNA: TGTGCCATCAGTGAGCGAAACAGGGGGTCGGCTGAAGCTTTCTTT. Its translation: CAISERNRGSAEAFF.

The V gene is TRBV12-3 or TRBV12-4, the J gene TRBJ1-2; possibly TRBD1 for D (6 bases). The CDR3 totals 13 residues. The V and J ends lost 8 bases and 4 bases respectively, with 14 bases between them. As DNA, the CDR3 is TGTGCCAGCTACTTCCAGGGGAGCTATGGCTACACCTTC. Protein sequence: CASYFQGSYGYTF.

The chain couples TRBV4-1 to TRBJ1-5, with D maybe TRBD1 (5 bases). The CDR3 consists of 17 residues. The germline V and J ends were trimmed by 1 base and 1 base, with 14 bases remaining between them. The V gene's germline CDR1 is MGHRA and CDR2 YSYEKL. The CDR3 loop is CASSQANMGLSNQPQHF. In nucleotides, the CDR3 is TGCGCCAGCAGCCAAGCTAACATGGGGCTGAGCAATCAGCCCCAGCATTTT.

This clone was counted between two and nine times. The chain combines TRBV11-3 with TRBJ2-1, with 13 bases fitting TRBD2. This CDR3 spans 15 amino acids. Germline trimming cut 4 bases from V and 7 bases from J; bases unmatched to any gene: 4. CDR1 and CDR2 from the germline V gene are SGHNT and YENEEA. DNA for the CDR3: TGTGCCAGCAGCTCGGGACTAGCGGGGAGGAATGAGCAGTTCTTC. This gives the protein CASSSGLAGRNEQFF. Together with reference TRBV11-3 and TRBJ2-1, the CDR3 gives the full variable domain: EAGVVQSPRYKIIEKKQPVAFWCNPISGHNTLYWYLQNLGQGPELLIRYENEEAVDDSQLPKDRFSAERLKGVDSTLKIQPAELGDSAVYLCASSSGLAGRNEQFFGPGTRLTVL.

The chain joins TRBV7-6 to TRBJ2-7; 8 nucleotides align to TRBD2. The CDR3 length is 15 residues. V shed 4 bases and J 5 bases; nucleotides not matched to a gene: 10. The V gene's germline CDR1 is SGHVS and CDR2 FNYEAQ. Here the CDR3 reads CASSSGGLAGDEQYF. In DNA, the CDR3 is TGTGCCAGCAGCTCGGGTGGGCTAGCGGGTGACGAGCAGTACTTC.

This rearrangement joins TRBV29-1 to TRBJ1-4; possibly TRBD1 for D (5 bases). Trimming left V 7 bases short and J 3 bases short, with 9 bases between. The germline V gene encodes CDR1 SQVTM and CDR2 ANQGSEA. CDR3 size: 12 residues. CDR3 region: CSGRRANEKLFF. The DNA for the CDR3 is TGCAGCGGGCGCAGGGCTAATGAAAAACTGTTTTTT.

This chain connects TRBV6-5 to TRBJ1-5; D not resolved. In germline, CDR1 is MNHEY, CDR2 SVGAGI. Trimming left V 6 bases short and J 9 bases short, with 12 bases between. The CDR3 length is 12 residues. CDR3: CASRGGSRPQHF. Written as DNA, the CDR3 is TGTGCCAGCAGAGGCGGGAGTAGGCCCCAGCATTTT.

The chain employs TRBV18 and TRBJ1-2; 7 bases fit TRBD1. Per the germline V gene, CDR1 is KGHSH and CDR2 is LQKENI. The CDR3 runs 15 residues. The junction had 13 bases not matched to a gene; V was cut back by 6 bases and J by 6 bases. The CDR3 DNA sequence: TGTGCCAGCTCGCTAATGCGACAGGGTCCACATGGCTACACCTTC. This gives the protein CASSLMRQGPHGYTF.

The J gene is TRBJ2-6, the V gene TRBV5-1, with D unclear. The CDR3 has 15 residues. Between the trimmed V and J ends, which lost 3 bases and 4 bases, there was a span of 11 bases. Germline V gives CDR1 SGHRS, CDR2 YFSETQ. CDR3 loop: CASSSRASGANVLTF. CDR3 coding DNA: TGCGCCAGCAGCTCTCGTGCGTCCGGGGCCAACGTCCTGACTTTC. Full variable domain (outside the CDR3, taken from reference TRBV5-1 and TRBJ2-6): KAGVTQTPRYLIKTRGQQVTLSCSPISGHRSVSWYQQTPGQGLQFLFEYFSETQRNKGNFPGRFSGRQFSNSRSEMNVSTLELGDSALYLCASSSRASGANVLTFGAGSRLTVL.

This clone turned up a few times. The chain joins TRBV5-6 to TRBJ2-2; 7 bases line up with TRBD1. Germline trimming cut 5 bases from V and 5 bases from J; bases unmatched to any gene: 12. This CDR3 is built from 16 residues. Germline-derived CDR1 and CDR2 are SGHDT and YYEEEE. The DNA for the CDR3 is TGTGCCAGCAGTACTCCGAGACAGGGCGGGACCGGGGAGCTGTTTTTT. The encoded protein is CASSTPRQGGTGELFF.

The rearrangement joins TRBV18 to TRBJ2-7; possibly TRBD2 for D (6 bases). Trimming took off 5 bases at V and 3 bases at J, with 14 bases between the two ends. CDR3 length: 14 residues. Germline V gene lookup returns CDR1 KGHSH and CDR2 LQKENI. The CDR3 coding sequence is TGTGCCAGCTCAAGGGGACCGGGGGACTACGAGCAGTACTTC. Its protein product is CASSRGPGDYEQYF.

The chain is built from TRBV3-1 (or the pseudogene TRBV3-2) and TRBJ2-1, with 10 positions matching TRBD2. This CDR3 is built from 19 residues. J was trimmed by 9 bases and V by 4 bases; bases with no gene match: 21. Germline V gene lookup returns CDR1 LGHDT and CDR2 YNNKEL (reference sequence). The CDR3 DNA reads TGTGCCAGCAGCCTGCTAACTAGGCCGGGACTAGCGAGGTCAAGTGAGCAGTTCTTC. Residues: CASSLLTRPGLARSSEQFF.

The chain employs TRBV11-3 and TRBJ2-3; maybe TRBD2 (5 bases). Trimming took 5 bases from V and 1 from J, leaving 13 bases between them. CDR1 is SGHNT and CDR2 is YENEEA in the germline V gene. The CDR3 contains 15 residues. DNA of the CDR3: TGTGCCAGCAGCGCCGAGGGATTACGCACAGATACGCAGTATTTT. It specifies CASSAEGLRTDTQYF.

This clone was counted a few times. This rearrangement joins TRBV6-5 to TRBJ2-7, with 10 bases fitting TRBD1. The junction had 3 bases not matched to a gene; V was cut back by 7 bases and J by 0 bases. CDR1 MNHEY and CDR2 SVGAGI come from the germline V gene. This CDR3 contains 14 residues. The CDR3 sequence: CASMRTGGSYEQYF. CDR3 coding DNA: TGTGCCAGCATGCGGACAGGGGGCTCCTACGAGCAGTACTTC.

This clone was counted many times. The rearrangement uses TRBV2 and TRBJ2-5; 8 positions match TRBD2. CDR3 length equals 15 residues. Trimming at V came to 3 bases and at J to 2 bases, leaving 5 bases not matched to a gene. Germline lookup yields CDR1 SNHLY and CDR2 FYNNEI. CDR3 protein: CASSEIAGLQETQYF. CDR3 coding DNA: TGTGCCAGCAGTGAGATAGCGGGGCTTCAAGAGACCCAGTACTTC.

This clone was counted once. The chain is built from TRBV5-1 and TRBJ1-6; 9 bases line up with TRBD1. With 4 bases clipped from V and 7 bases from J, the junction kept 9 bases outside the gene matches. The CDR3 runs to 16 residues. The V gene's germline CDR1 is SGHRS and CDR2 YFSETQ. The CDR3 DNA reads as TGCGCCAGCAGCCCCGGGACAGGGAGAAACAATTCACCCCTCCACTTT. Translated, it gives CASSPGTGRNNSPLHF.

V gene TRBV6-5 combines with J gene TRBJ2-7, with TRBD2 as a possible D gene (5 bases). The CDR3 is made up of 15 amino acids. Trimming stripped 6 bases from V and 0 bases from J, with 15 bases between. Germline lookup yields CDR1 MNHEY and CDR2 SVGAGI. The CDR3 DNA follows: TGTGCCAGCAGATGGGGAGTGGGGAGCTCCTACGAGCAGTACGTC. Encoded protein: CASRWGVGSSYEQYV.

The chain couples TRBV4-1 to TRBJ1-5; weak D call: TRBD1 (5 bases). This CDR3 has 14 amino acids. V lost 4 bases to trimming and J lost 7 bases, with 14 bases between them. The V gene's germline CDR1 is MGHRA and CDR2 YSYEKL. The DNA for the CDR3 is TGCGCCAGCAGCCTAAATCAGGGAGGCCAGCCCCAGCATTTT. Encoded protein: CASSLNQGGQPQHF.

The chain employs TRBV27 and TRBJ1-2; 9 nucleotides align to TRBD1. V trimming: 4 bases; J trimming: 8 bases; junction bases outside the gene matches: 11. The CDR3 length is 15 residues. The germline V gene has CDR1 MNHEY and CDR2 SMNVEV (reference sequence). CDR3 coding DNA: TGTGCCAGCAGTTCTGGGGACAGGGCTGGCCGGGGCTACACCTTC. Protein product: CASSSGDRAGRGYTF.